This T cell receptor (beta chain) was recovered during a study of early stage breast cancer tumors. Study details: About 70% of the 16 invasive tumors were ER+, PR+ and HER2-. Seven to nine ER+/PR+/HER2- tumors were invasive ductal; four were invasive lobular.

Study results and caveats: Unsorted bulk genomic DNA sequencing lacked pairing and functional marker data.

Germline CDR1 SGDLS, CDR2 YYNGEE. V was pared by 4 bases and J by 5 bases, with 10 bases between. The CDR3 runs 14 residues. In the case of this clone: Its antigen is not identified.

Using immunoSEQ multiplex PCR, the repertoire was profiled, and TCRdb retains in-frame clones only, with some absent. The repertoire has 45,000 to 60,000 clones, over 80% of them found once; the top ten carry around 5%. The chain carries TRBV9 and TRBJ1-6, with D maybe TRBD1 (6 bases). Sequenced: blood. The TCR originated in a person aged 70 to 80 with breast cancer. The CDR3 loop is CASSLGQHNSPLHF. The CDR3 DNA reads TGTGCCAGCAGCCTTGGACAGCATAATTCACCCCTCCACTTT. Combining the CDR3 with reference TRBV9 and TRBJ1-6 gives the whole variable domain DSGVTQTPKHLITATGQRVTLRCSPRSGDLSVYWYQQSLDQGLQFLIQYYNGEERAKGNILERFSAQQFPDLHSELNLSSLELGDSALYFCASSLGQHNSPLHFGNGTRLTVT.